This TCR beta chain was sequenced for a study of shared clonotypes between healthy human individuals (dated by TCRdb to the early 2020s). Regarding the complete study: A few men and a couple of women, aged 18 to 49 years, made up the cohort. To estimate repertoire size and how much clonotype sharing occurs between individuals, the study deeply sequenced the blood TCR repertoires of five healthy adults. To increase sequencing depth and limit assay-specific biases, different laboratories used diverse techniques to prepare libraries and sequence TCR repertoires. For each donor, CD4 naive and CD4 memory were each run on three plates, CD8 naive on two plates, and CD8 memory on one plate. Leukapheresis yielded between about 0.8 and 8.9 billion PBMCs per donor. The study at large found these results: The small number of donors limited the genetic and exposure-history diversity represented. Estimated clonotype richness was generally larger for naive than for memory subsets. Pairwise subsampling indicated that sequencing depth was expected to affect the degree of clonotype sharing among donors. Even with the large sequencing depth, rarefaction of the sorted-subset datasets indicated that sequencing was incomplete. Compared with non-shared clonotypes, the clonotypes found in all four sorted-subset donors had higher generation probabilities. Across a few donors, approximately 5% of naive CD4, roughly 3.5% of naive CD8, 2.3% of memory CD4, and approximately 0.42% of memory CD8 clonotypes were shared. Sampling was restricted to blood, and TCR repertoires in tissues likely differ from the TCR repertoires found in blood.

Using the deep immunoSEQ assay, TCR CDR3 regions were amplified from genomic DNA by multiplex PCR. For each cell subset, the extracted genomic DNA was distributed evenly across all wells of several immunoSEQ 96-well plates, and each plate served as one replicate. For sorted subsets, approximately 200 ng of genomic DNA, equivalent to 25,000 to 35,000 T cell genomes, went into each replicate PCR. Purified libraries were quantified with a Qubit 3.0 fluorometer, sized on a Bioanalyzer 2100, and re-quantified with the KAPA Library Quantification kit. Every immunoSEQ 96-well plate was sequenced on a separate single-read 150-cycle Illumina NextSeq 550 flow cell. Regarding the original processing steps: Because the immunoSEQ output included only junctional sequences and no quality scores, the filtering could not be the same as the filtering used for full-length reads. To assign V/J genes and CDR3, sequences were annotated against IMGT germline references using PyIR, a Python wrapper for IgBLAST v1.9. Reads with weak V/J assignments (E-value above 1e-6), missing CDR3, stop codons, out-of-frame junctions, or ambiguous translated residues were removed. V3J clonotypes were defined as sequences sharing the same inferred V gene, J gene, and CDR3 amino acid sequence. To compute the percentage overlap between repertoires, the number of shared unique clonotypes was divided by the size of the smaller repertoire. Three approaches were used to assess repertoire richness: RTK rarefaction, the Chao1 estimator, and Recon v2.1 estimates of unobserved clonotypes. Generation probabilities for all TCRbeta clonotypes obtained by the gDNA method from four donors were computed using OLGA. TCRdb's version of the immuneACCESS table is confined to in-frame rearrangements and falls short of the full clone set. An unresolved V gene accounts for under half of the shortfall where checked; the remainder is of unknown origin. That table furnishes V, J and clone size, whereas the DNA furnished D and trimming. The sample data list more than 1.2 million clones, and less than 99% of these were observed just once. 0.36% of the sample goes to the ten largest clones.

At the junction V is shortened by 7 bases and J by 4 bases, with 11 bases in between. Reading from cysteine to phenylalanine, the CDR3 counts 12 amino acids. CDR3 DNA only is kept here, 36 bases in frame from base 1. From a lookup of the germline V gene, CDR1 and CDR2 are MNHNS and SASEGT. The donors were healthy, HIV-negative adults with no recently reported acute infections or vaccinations. Every donor was a Caucasian adult living in Nashville, Tennessee, USA. CD4+ T cells were enriched by magnetic negative selection, after which naive cells were positively selected on CD45RA and the negative fraction was taken as the memory subset. Blood was obtained by leukapheresis, after which PBMCs were separated by Ficoll-Histopaque density gradient centrifugation and cryopreserved in liquid nitrogen vapor phase. Analytical flow cytometry was used to check the purity and quantity of each magnetically sorted T cell population. Each sorted fraction had its genomic DNA isolated and then quantified by UV absorbance on a Nanodrop 2000c.

Points on this clone: Its antigen remains unidentified. There are no base qualities to consult, and no much larger clone falls within one base.

This clonotype originated in a man under 40 in good health. This receptor chain uses TRBV6-1 and TRBJ2-7, with the D call perhaps TRBD1 or TRBD2, as 6 bases match in each case. Sequenced material: naive CD4+ T cells sorted from blood. The label giving this sample's cell subset or site can be read as: CD45RA+ positively selected. The sequenced DNA is TGTGCCAGCAAAGGGGGGCTGTACGAGCAGTACTTC. The resulting protein is CASKGGLYEQYF.